This TCR beta chain was captured by sequencing in a study of regulatory T cells in long-lasting Graves disease. The time point here: persistent/refractory GD, antithyroid drugs over 5 years with positive TRAb. The TCR library was made from RNA that had been extracted from PBMCs in TRIzol. A volume of 7 to 9.5 milliliters of peripheral blood was collected in EDTA tubes. This clonotype was counted ten times or more. CDR3-region Arm-PCR and iRepertoire HTBI primers produced the TCR beta libraries. TCRdb passed the multiplex PCR reads through MiXCR, listing each CDR3 protein once. The table records a few hundred thousand distinct CDR3 sequences, roughly 21% of them present only once. CDR3 length: 15 residues. With 2 bases removed from V and 3 bases from J, the gap between germline ends came to 13 bases. CDR1 and CDR2 from the germline V gene are ENHRY and SYGVKD.

The source is a female donor with Graves disease. The sample here was peripheral blood mononuclear cells (PBMCs), taken when the disease was refractory, from a patient treated with antithyroid drugs. V usage is TRBV10-3 and J usage is TRBJ2-5; D perhaps matches TRBD2 (6 bases). CDR3 amino acids: CAISELPGDEETQYF. In nucleotides, the CDR3 is TGTGCCATCAGTGAGCTCCCGGGAGACGAAGAGACCCAGTACTTC.